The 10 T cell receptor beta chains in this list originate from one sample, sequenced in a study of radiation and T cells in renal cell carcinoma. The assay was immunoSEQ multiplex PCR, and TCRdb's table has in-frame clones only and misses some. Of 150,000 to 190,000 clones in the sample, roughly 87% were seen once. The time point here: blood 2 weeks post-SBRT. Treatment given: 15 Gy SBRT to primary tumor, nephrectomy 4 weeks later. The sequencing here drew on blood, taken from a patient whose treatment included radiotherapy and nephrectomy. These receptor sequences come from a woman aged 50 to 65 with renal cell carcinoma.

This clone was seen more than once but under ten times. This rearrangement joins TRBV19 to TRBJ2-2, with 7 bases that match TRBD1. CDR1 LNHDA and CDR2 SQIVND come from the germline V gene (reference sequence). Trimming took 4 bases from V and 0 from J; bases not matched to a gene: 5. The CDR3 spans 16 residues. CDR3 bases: TGTGCCAGTAGTAAAGGGACAGCACCGAACACCGGGGAGCTGTTTTTT. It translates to CASSKGTAPNTGELFF.

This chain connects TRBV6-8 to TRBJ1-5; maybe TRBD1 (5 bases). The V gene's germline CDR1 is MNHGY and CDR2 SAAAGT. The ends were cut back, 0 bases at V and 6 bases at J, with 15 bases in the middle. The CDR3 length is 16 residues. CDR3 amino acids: CASSYSKGQEGQPQHF. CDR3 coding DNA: TGTGCCAGCAGTTACTCGAAGGGGCAGGAGGGTCAGCCCCAGCATTTT.

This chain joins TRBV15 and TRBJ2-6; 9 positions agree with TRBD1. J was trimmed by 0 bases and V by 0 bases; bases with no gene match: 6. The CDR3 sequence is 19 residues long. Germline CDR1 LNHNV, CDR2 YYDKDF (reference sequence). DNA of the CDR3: TGTGCCACCAGCAGAGACCGGGACAGGGAGGACTCTGGGGCCAACGTCCTGACTTTC. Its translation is CATSRDRDREDSGANVLTF.

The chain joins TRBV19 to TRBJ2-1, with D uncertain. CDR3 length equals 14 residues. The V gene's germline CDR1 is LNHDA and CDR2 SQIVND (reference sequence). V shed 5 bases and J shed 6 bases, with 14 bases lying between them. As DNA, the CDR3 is TGTGCCAGTAGTCCACATCAGAGTCTCAATGAGCAGTTCTTC. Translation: CASSPHQSLNEQFF.

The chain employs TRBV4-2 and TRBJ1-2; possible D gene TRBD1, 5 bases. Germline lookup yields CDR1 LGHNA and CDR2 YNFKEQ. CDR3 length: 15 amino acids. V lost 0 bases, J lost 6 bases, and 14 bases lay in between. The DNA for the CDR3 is TGTGCCAGCAGCCAAGAAGGCAAGGGGCGAGATGGCTACACCTTC. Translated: CASSQEGKGRDGYTF.

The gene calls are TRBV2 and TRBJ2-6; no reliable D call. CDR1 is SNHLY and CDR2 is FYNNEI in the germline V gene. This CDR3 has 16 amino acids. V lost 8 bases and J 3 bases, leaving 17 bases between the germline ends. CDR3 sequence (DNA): TGTGCCAGCGGTATAGGAGTCCTAAGTGGGGCCAACGTCCTGACTTTC. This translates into CASGIGVLSGANVLTF.

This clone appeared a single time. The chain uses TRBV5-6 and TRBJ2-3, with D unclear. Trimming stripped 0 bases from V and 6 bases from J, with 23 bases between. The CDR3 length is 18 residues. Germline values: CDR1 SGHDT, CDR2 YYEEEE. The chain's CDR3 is CASSLGPVLIPALDTQYF. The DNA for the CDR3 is TGTGCCAGCAGCTTGGGGCCAGTCTTAATCCCCGCCTTGGATACGCAGTATTTT.

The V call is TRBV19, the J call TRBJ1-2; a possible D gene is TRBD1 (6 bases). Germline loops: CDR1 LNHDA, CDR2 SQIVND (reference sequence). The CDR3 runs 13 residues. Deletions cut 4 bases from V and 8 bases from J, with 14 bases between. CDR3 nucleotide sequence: TGTGCCAGTAGTACCACAGGGATTGGGGGCTACACCTTC. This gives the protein CASSTTGIGGYTF.

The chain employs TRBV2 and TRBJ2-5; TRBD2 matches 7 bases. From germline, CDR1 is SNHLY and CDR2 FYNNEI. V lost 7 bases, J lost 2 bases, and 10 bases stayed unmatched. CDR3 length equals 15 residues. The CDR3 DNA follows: TGTGCCAGCAAAGAGCGCCGGGGGGTACAAGAGACCCAGTACTTC. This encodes CASKERRGVQETQYF.

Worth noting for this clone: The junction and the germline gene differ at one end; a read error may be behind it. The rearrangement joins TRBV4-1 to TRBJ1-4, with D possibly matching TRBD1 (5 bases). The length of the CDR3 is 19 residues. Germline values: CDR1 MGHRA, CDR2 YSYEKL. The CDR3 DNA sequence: TGCGCCAGCAGCCAAGAATTTCGTAGGGGAATTGCAACTAATAAAAAACTGTTTTTT. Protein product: CASSQEFRRGIATNKKLFF.